The T cell receptor (beta chain) under discussion was sequenced for a study of early T cells in non-severe SARS-CoV-2 infection. The CDR3 has 12 residues. The germline V gene has CDR1 MDHEN and CDR2 SYDVKM. The germline V and J ends were trimmed by 3 bases and 6 bases, with 8 bases remaining between them. TCRdb itself ran the 5' RACE reads through MiXCR, one entry per CDR3 protein. The table lists under 60,000 distinct CDR3 sequences, around 13% of them singletons, with roughly 10% in the top ten. Sequenced input: whole blood. The receptor was isolated from an adult who was a healthcare worker with PCR-confirmed SARS-CoV-2 infection or an uninfected control (not recorded which). J is TRBJ2-5 and V is TRBV28; the D is unclear. CDR3 loop: CASSLRSQTQYF. The CDR3 coding sequence is TGTGCCAGCAGTTTGCGGAGCCAGACCCAGTACTTC.